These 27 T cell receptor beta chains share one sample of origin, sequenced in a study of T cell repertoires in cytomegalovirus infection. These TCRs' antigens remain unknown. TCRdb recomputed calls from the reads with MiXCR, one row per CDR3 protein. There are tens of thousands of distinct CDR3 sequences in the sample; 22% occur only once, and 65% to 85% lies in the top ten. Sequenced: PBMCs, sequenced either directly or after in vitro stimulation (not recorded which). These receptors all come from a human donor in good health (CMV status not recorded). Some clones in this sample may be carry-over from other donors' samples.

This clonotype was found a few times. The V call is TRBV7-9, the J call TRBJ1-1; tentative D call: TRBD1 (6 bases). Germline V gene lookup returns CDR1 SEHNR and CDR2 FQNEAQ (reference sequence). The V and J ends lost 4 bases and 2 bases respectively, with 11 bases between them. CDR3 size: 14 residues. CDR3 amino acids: CASSYRGENTEAFF. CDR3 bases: TGTGCCAGCAGCTATAGGGGGGAAAACACTGAAGCTTTCTTT.

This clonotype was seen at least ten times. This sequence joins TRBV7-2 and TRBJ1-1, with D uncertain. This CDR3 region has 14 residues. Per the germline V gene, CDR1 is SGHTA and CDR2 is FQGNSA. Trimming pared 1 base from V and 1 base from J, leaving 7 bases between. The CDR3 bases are TGTGCCAGCAGCTTAGTAAGCGGGAACACTGAAGCTTTCTTT. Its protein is CASSLVSGNTEAFF. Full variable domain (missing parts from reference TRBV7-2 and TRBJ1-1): GAGVSQSPSNKVTEKGKDVELRCDPISGHTALYWYRQSLGQGLEFLIYFQGNSAPDKSGLPSDRFSAERTGGSVSTLTIQRTQQEDSAVYLCASSLVSGNTEAFFGQGTRLTVV.

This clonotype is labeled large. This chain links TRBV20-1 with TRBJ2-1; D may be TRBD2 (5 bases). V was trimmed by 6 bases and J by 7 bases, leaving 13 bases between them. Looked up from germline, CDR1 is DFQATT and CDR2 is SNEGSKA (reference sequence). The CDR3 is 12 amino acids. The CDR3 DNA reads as TGCAGTGCCCCCCGAGGGCCTAATGAGCAGTTCTTC. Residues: CSAPRGPNEQFF.

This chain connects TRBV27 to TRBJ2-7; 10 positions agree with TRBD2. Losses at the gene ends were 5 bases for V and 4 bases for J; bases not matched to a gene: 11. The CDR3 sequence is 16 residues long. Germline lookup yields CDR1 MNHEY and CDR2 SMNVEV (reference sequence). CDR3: CASSSLSSGRGYEQYF. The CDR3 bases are TGTGCCAGCAGTAGTCTCTCGAGCGGGAGGGGGTACGAGCAGTACTTC.

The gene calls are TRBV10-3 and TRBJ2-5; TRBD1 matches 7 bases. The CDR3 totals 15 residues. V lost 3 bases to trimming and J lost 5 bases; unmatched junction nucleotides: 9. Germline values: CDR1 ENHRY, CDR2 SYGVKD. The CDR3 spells CAISETRDRGETQYF. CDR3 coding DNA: TGTGCCATCAGTGAAACCCGGGACAGAGGCGAGACCCAGTACTTC.

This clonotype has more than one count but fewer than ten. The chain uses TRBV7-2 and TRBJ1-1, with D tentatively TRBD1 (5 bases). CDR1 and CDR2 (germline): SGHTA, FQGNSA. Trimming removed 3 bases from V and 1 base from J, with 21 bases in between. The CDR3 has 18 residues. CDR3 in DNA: TGTGCCAGCAGCTTCGACCAGGGAAATAAGTCTCCGAACACTGAAGCTTTCTTT. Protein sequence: CASSFDQGNKSPNTEAFF.

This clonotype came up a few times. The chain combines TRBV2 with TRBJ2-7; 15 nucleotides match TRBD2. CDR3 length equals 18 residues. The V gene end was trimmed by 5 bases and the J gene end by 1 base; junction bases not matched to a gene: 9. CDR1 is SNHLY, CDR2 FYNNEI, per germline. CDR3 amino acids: CASSSGTSGRTLSYEQYF. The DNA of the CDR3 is TGTGCCAGCAGTTCTGGGACTAGCGGGAGGACCCTTTCCTACGAGCAGTACTTC. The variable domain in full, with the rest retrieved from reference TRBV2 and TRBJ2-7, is EPEVTQTPSHQVTQMGQEVILRCVPISNHLYFYWYRQILGQKVEFLVSFYNNEISEKSEIFDDQFSVERPDGSNFTLKIRSTKLEDSAMYFCASSSGTSGRTLSYEQYFGPGTRLTVT.

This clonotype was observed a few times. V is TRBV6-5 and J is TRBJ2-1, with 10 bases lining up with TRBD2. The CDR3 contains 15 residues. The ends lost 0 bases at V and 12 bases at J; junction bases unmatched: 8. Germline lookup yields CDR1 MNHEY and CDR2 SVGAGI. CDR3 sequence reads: CASSYSGTSESRQFF. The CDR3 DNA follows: TGTGCCAGCAGTTACTCAGGGACTAGCGAGAGTAGGCAGTTCTTC.

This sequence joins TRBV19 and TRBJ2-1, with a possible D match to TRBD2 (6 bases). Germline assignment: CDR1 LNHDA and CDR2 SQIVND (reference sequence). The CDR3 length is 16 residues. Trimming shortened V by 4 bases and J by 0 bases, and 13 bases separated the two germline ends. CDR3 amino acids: CASSRLSGSSYNEQFF. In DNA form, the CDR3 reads TGTGCCAGTAGTAGACTTAGCGGTAGCTCCTACAATGAGCAGTTCTTC.

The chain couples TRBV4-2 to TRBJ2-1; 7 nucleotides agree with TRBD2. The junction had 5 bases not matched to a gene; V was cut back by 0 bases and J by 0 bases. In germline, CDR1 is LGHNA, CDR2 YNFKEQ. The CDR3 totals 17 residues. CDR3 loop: CASSQDTGGLSYNEQFF. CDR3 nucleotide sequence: TGTGCCAGCAGCCAAGATACGGGAGGCCTCTCCTACAATGAGCAGTTCTTC.

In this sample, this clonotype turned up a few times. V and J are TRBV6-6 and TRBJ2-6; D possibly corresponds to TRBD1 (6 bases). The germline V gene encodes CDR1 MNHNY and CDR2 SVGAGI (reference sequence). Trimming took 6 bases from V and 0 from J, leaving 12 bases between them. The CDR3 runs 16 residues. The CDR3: CASREDRSSGANVLTF. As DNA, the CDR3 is TGTGCCAGCAGGGAGGACAGATCCTCTGGGGCCAACGTCCTGACTTTC.

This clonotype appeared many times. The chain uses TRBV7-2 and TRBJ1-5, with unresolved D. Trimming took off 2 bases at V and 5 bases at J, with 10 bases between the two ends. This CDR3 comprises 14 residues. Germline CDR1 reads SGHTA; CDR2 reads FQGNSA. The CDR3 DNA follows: TGTGCCAGCAGCTTAACCCCTCCGGATCAGCCCCAGCATTTT. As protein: CASSLTPPDQPQHF.

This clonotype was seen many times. CDR3 DNA sequence: TGTGCCAGCAGCTTAGACCTCTGGGCGAGCACAGATACGCAGTATTTT. This gives the protein CASSLDLWASTDTQYF. The gene calls are TRBV7-2 and TRBJ2-3, with unresolved D. The CDR3 has 16 residues. The germline V gene has CDR1 SGHTA and CDR2 FQGNSA. Trimming took off 1 base at V and 0 bases at J, with 11 bases between the two ends.

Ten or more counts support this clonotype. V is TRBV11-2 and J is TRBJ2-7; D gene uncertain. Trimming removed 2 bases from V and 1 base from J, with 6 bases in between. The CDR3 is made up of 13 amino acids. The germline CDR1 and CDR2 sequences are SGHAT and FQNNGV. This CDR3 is CASSLQPSYEQYV. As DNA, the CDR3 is TGTGCCAGCAGCTTACAACCGTCCTACGAGCAGTACGTC.

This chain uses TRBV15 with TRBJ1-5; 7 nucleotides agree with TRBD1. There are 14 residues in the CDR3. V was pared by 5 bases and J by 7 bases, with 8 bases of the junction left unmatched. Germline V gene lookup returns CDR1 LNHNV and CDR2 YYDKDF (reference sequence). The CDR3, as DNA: TGTGCCACCAGCCCCCGACAGGGTGGGCAGCCCCAGCATTTT. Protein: CATSPRQGGQPQHF. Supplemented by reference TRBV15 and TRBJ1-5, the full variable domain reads DAMVIQNPRYQVTQFGKPVTLSCSQTLNHNVMYWYQQKSSQAPKLLFHYYDKDFNNEADTPDNFQSRRPNTSFCFLDIRSPGLGDTAMYLCATSPRQGGQPQHFGDGTRLSIL.

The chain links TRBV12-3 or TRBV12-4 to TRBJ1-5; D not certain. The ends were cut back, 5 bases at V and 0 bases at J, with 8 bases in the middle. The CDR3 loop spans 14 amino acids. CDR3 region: CASSRAGSNQPQHF. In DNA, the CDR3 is TGTGCCAGCAGTAGGGCGGGTAGCAATCAGCCCCAGCATTTT.

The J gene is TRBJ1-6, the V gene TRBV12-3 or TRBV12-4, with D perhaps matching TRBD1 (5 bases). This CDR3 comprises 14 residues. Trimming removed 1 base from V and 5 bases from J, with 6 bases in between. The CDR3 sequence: CASSLVTDNSPLHF. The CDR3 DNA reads TGTGCCAGCAGTTTAGTGACAGATAATTCACCCCTCCACTTT.

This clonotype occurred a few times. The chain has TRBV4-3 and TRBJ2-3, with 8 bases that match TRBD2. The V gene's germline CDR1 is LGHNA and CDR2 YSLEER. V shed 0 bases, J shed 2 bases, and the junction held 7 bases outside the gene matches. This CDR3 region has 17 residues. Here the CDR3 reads CASSQDGLAGVTDTQYF. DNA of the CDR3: TGCGCCAGCAGCCAAGATGGCCTAGCGGGCGTCACAGATACGCAGTATTTT.

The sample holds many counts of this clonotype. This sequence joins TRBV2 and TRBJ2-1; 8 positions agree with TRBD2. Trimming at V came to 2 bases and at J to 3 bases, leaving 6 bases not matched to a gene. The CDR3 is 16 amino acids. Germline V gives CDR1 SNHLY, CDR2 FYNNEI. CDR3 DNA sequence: TGTGCCAGCAGTGAATACACTAGCGGATACTACAATGAGCAGTTCTTC. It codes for CASSEYTSGYYNEQFF. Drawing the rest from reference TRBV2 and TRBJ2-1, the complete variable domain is EPEVTQTPSHQVTQMGQEVILRCVPISNHLYFYWYRQILGQKVEFLVSFYNNEISEKSEIFDDQFSVERPDGSNFTLKIRSTKLEDSAMYFCASSEYTSGYYNEQFFGPGTRLTVL.

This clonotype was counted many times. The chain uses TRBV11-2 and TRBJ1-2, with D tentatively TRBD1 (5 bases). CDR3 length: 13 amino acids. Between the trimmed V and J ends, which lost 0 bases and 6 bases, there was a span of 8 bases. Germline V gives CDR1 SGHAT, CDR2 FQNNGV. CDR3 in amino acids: CASSLDGGDGYTF. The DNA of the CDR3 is TGTGCCAGCAGCTTAGATGGAGGGGATGGCTACACCTTC.

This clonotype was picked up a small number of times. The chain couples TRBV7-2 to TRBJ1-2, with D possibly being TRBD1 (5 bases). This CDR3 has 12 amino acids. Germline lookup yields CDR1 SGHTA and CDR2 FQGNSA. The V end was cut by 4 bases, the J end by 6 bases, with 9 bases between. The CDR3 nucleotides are TGTGCCAGCAGCTGGAGAGGGGATGGCTACACCTTC. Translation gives CASSWRGDGYTF.

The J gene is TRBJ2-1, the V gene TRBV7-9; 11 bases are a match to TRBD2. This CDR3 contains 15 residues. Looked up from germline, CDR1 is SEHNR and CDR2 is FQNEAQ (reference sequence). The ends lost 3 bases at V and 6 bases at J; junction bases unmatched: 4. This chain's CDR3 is CASSLATSGVNEQFF. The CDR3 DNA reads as TGTGCCAGCAGCTTGGCGACTAGCGGGGTCAATGAGCAGTTCTTC.

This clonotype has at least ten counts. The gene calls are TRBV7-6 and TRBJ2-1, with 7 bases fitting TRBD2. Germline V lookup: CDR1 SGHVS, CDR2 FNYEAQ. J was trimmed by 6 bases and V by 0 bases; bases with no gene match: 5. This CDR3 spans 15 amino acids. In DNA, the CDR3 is TGTGCCAGCAGCTTAGCGGGAGGGCCGGTCAATGAGCAGTTCTTC. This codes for CASSLAGGPVNEQFF.

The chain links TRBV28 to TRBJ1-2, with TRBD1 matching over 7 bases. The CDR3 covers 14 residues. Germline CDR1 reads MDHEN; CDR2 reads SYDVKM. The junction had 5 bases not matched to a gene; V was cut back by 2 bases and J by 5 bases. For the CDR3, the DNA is TGTGCCAGCAGTTTACAACAGGGGTTGTATGGCTACACCTTC. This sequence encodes CASSLQQGLYGYTF.

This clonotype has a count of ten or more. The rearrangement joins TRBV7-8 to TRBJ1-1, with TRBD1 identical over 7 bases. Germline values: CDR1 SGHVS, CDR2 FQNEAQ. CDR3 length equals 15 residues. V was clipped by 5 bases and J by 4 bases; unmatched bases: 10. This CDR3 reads CASSVPTGDGTEAFF. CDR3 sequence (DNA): TGTGCCAGCAGCGTCCCTACAGGGGACGGCACTGAAGCTTTCTTT.

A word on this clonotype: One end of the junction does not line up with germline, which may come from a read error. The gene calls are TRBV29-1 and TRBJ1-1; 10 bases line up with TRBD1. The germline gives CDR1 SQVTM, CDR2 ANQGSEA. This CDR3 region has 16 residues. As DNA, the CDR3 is TGCAGCGTTGTTGGAGAACCGGGACAGGGGAGAACTGAAGCTTTGTTT. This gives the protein CSVVGEPGQGRTEALF.

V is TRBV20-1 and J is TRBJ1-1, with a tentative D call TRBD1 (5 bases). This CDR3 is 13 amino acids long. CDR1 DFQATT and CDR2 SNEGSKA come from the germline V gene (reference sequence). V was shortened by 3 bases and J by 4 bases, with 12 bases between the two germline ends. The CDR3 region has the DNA TGCAGTGCTAGGCAGGGAGGAATCACTGAAGCTTTCTTT. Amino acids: CSARQGGITEAFF.